This is a list of T cell receptor beta chains from one sample in a study of molecular identifiers for immune sequencing clone quantification. TCRdb re-derived calls from the PCR reads in MiXCR, one entry per CDR3 protein. The data show over 550,000 distinct CDR3 sequences, less than 30% seen once. The sample was naive CD8+ T cells from blood, with Jurkat cell RNA spiked in. The receptors come from a human donor in good health. Some libraries in this study had Jurkat cell RNA spiked in. The CDR3 runs from the conserved cysteine through the conserved F or W. Each record gives: D gene, V gene, J gene, CDR3 length, clone size, CDR3 DNA, CDR3 protein. A D gene is named only where the DNA matches it firmly. Clone sizes are given selectively: once, few, many, or a class where the clone is expanded.

.,TRBV11-2,TRBJ1-5,16,few,TGTGCCAGCAGCTTAGAGGTGACGGGTAGCAATCAGCCCCAGCATTTT,CASSLEVTGSNQPQHF
.,TRBV6-2/TRBV6-3,TRBJ2-1,16,.,TGTGCCAGCAGTTACTCGATCATAACCCCCTTCAATGAGCAGTTCTTC,CASSYSIITPFNEQFF
.,TRBV6-5,TRBJ1-6,14,few,TGTGCCAGCAGTGACACAGGGCTCCCATCACCCCTCCACTTT,CASSDTGLPSPLHF
TRBD2,TRBV7-9,TRBJ2-4,17,many,TGTGCCAGCACCCCGACTAGCGGAGCCTTTGCCAAAAACATTCAGTACTTC,CASTPTSGAFAKNIQYF
.,TRBV27,TRBJ2-7,16,few,TGTGCCAGCAGTCCCCTCATCGGGAGACATTCTTACGAGCAGTACTTC,CASSPLIGRHSYEQYF
.,TRBV18,TRBJ1-1,11,many,TGTGCCAGCTCACCTACGACTGAAGCTTTCTTT,CASSPTTEAFF
TRBD2,TRBV12-3/TRBV12-4,TRBJ2-7,14,.,TGTGCCAGCAGTCGAAGCGGGGAGCTCAACGAGCAGTACTTC,CASSRSGELNEQYF
TRBD2,TRBV9,TRBJ2-3,18,.,TGTGACAGCAGCGTAGCGGGTGCTAGCGGGAGTGGCACAGATACGCAGTATTTT,CDSSVAGASGSGTDTQYF
.,TRBV4-2,TRBJ1-2,15,few,TGTGCCAGCAGCCAAGAAGATCGGGGGAACTATGGCTACACCTTC,CASSQEDRGNYGYTF
.,TRBV7-2,TRBJ2-7,15,many,TGTGCCAGCAGCTCCTACGGGGGTAGCTCCTACGAGCAGTACTTC,CASSSYGGSSYEQYF
.,TRBV25-1,TRBJ1-1,13,.,TGTGCCAGCAGTGATTTAGGGGACACTGAAGCTTTCTTT,CASSDLGDTEAFF
.,TRBV19,TRBJ1-1,14,few,TGTGCCAGTAGTATAGGGGCCGGGAACACTGAAGCTTTCTTT,CASSIGAGNTEAFF
.,TRBV28,TRBJ2-1,17,few,TGTGCCAGCAGTTCCGAACCCGGGACAACCGAATACAATGAGCAGTTCTTC,CASSSEPGTTEYNEQFF
.,TRBV30,TRBJ1-1,12,many,TGTGCCTGGAGATTAGGCAGAACTGAAGCTTTCTTT,CAWRLGRTEAFF
.,TRBV6-6,TRBJ2-7,13,.,TGTGCCAGCTCGGGACCCATATCCTACGAGCAGTACTTC,CASSGPISYEQYF
TRBD1,TRBV9,TRBJ2-2,19,.,TGTGCCAGCAGCTGGTCGTTCAGGGGGCACACGCGGAGGGCCGGGGAGCTGTTTTTT,CASSWSFRGHTRRAGELFF
TRBD2,TRBV28,TRBJ2-7,15,few,TGTGCCAGCAGTTTAAACCTAGCGGTTCACTACGAGCAGTACTTC,CASSLNLAVHYEQYF
TRBD2,TRBV20-1,TRBJ2-7,15,.,TGCAGTGCTAGAACTTTCAGCGGGGTTCCCTACGAGCAGTACTTC,CSARTFSGVPYEQYF
TRBD1,TRBV28,TRBJ1-1,15,many,TGTGCCAGCAGTTGGGAAGGGGGCGCGGACACTGAAGCTTTCTTT,CASSWEGGADTEAFF
TRBD1,TRBV28,TRBJ1-2,14,many,TGTGCCAGCAGTACTACATCAGACAGGGATGGCTACACCTTC,CASSTTSDRDGYTF
.,TRBV4-1,TRBJ1-5,16,many,TGCGCCAGCAGCCGCTCTGGACAGCGAGATAATCAGCCCCAGCATTTT,CASSRSGQRDNQPQHF
.,TRBV19,TRBJ1-1,11,.,TGTGCCAGTACTGGGGGGGCTGAAGCTTTCTTT,CASTGGAEAFF
.,TRBV7-2,TRBJ2-1,15,few,TGTGCCAGCAGCTTATATTGGGGGGAAGGGAATGAGCAGTTCTTC,CASSLYWGEGNEQFF
.,TRBV28,TRBJ2-7,13,many,TGTGCCAGCAGTTATACAGGGTCGGGCGAGCAGTACTTC,CASSYTGSGEQYF
.,TRBV27,TRBJ2-2,13,few,TGTGCCAGCAGTCCCCAGTGGGGGGGGGAGCTGTTTTTT,CASSPQWGGELFF
.,TRBV20-1,TRBJ2-2,12,few,TGCAGTGCTAGAGATCAAGGCGGGGAGCTGTTTTTT,CSARDQGGELFF
.,TRBV12-3/TRBV12-4,TRBJ1-1,15,few,TGTGCCAGCAGTTTTACGATTTATGTGGGCACTGAAGCTTTCTTT,CASSFTIYVGTEAFF
TRBD1,TRBV29-1,TRBJ1-1,14,many,TGCAGCGTGGACACTGGACAGGGGGCTGGGGAAGCTTTCTTT,CSVDTGQGAGEAFF
.,TRBV27,TRBJ2-7,13,once,TGTGCCAGCAGTTTTCTACGGTCCTACGAGCAGTACTTC,CASSFLRSYEQYF
TRBD2,TRBV6-1,TRBJ2-3,16,.,TGTGCCAGCAGAGGACTAGCGGGAGCGCCCTTAGATACGCAGTATTTT,CASRGLAGAPLDTQYF
.,TRBV6-2/TRBV6-3,TRBJ2-7,15,few,TGTGCCAGCAGTTACGAAGGCAGTTACTCCTACGAGCAGTACTTC,CASSYEGSYSYEQYF
.,TRBV27,TRBJ2-3,15,few,TGTGCCAGCAGTTGGGGGAGCCAAAGCACAGATACGCAGTATTTT,CASSWGSQSTDTQYF
.,TRBV19,TRBJ1-5,14,few,TGTGCCAGTACCGTTGACAGTGGCAATCAGCCCCAGCATTTT,CASTVDSGNQPQHF
TRBD1,TRBV4-3,TRBJ1-5,15,many,TGTGCCAGCAGCCAAGACAGGGTTGGCAATCAGCCCCAGCATTTT,CASSQDRVGNQPQHF
.,TRBV28,TRBJ1-1,15,.,TGTGCCAGCAGGTATTTCAGTACGGGGAACACTGAAGCTTTCTTT,CASRYFSTGNTEAFF
.,TRBV6-1,TRBJ2-6,18,few,TGTGCCAGCAGTGAAGTATATGGGGCCGCCACGTGGGCCAACGTCCTGACTTTC,CASSEVYGAATWANVLTF
.,TRBV19,TRBJ2-1,14,few,TGTGCCAGTAGTCCAACTGCCCTTTACAATGAGCAGTTCTTC,CASSPTALYNEQFF
.,TRBV29-1,TRBJ2-5,14,many,TGCAGCGTTGATGCCGGGGTTTACCAAGAGACCCAGTACTTC,CSVDAGVYQETQYF
TRBD2,TRBV3-1,TRBJ2-1,17,.,TGTGCCAGCAGCCAAGTAATTCTAGCGGGGGGCAACAATGAGCAGTTCTTC,CASSQVILAGGNNEQFF
.,TRBV6-1,TRBJ1-2,15,many,TGTGCCAGCAGTGAAGGCGTCGATCAGTCTTATGGCTACACCTTC,CASSEGVDQSYGYTF